This TCR beta chain was sequenced during a study of T cells in Graves' hyperthyroidism and ophthalmopathy. Authors of the study amplified TCR beta CDR3 regions from RNA transcripts. HTBI primers drove first-round RT-PCR of the TCR CDR3. MiXCR, applied by TCRdb to the multiplex PCR reads, yields one record per CDR3 protein. This repertoire shows about 500,000 distinct CDR3 sequences, roughly 16% found once; its top ten account for 25% to 30%. With 8 bases clipped from V and 0 bases from J, the junction kept 0 bases outside the gene matches. The V gene's germline CDR1 is ENHRY and CDR2 SYGVKD. The CDR3 runs to 14 residues. This clonotype was counted only a few times.

This TCR was recovered from a woman in her twenties or thirties with Graves' ophthalmopathy. Sequencing was performed on blood. The chain combines TRBV10-3 with TRBJ2-2; the match to TRBD1 covers 10 bases. The CDR3 reads CAIGTGANTGELFF. The CDR3 region has the DNA TGTGCCATCGGGACAGGGGCGAACACCGGGGAGCTGTTTTTT.